These T cell receptor beta chains were read from a single sample in a study of blood T cell repertoires in COVID-19. Profiled with immunoSEQ multiplex PCR; TCRdb holds only in-frame clones, not every one. Among approximately 190,000 clones listed, 80% to 85% were seen once. The sequencing sample was made of peripheral blood. The receptors stem from a human donor in a cohort sampled during active COVID-19. Both conserved end residues are part of each CDR3. Each record gives: J gene, clone size, D gene, V gene, CDR3 DNA, CDR3 protein. D genes are given only for firm matches. Size values are once, few and many counts, or a class for expanded clones, and some rows have none.

J: TRBJ1-5; size: -; D: -; V: TRBV28; DNA: TGTGCCAGCAGGTTTGCGGGGAGACTAAATCAGCCCCAGCATTTT; CDR3: CASRFAGRLNQPQHF
J: TRBJ1-2; size: -; D: -; V: TRBV5-1; DNA: TGCGCCAGCAGCTTTAACGGGGGTGGAACTAATGGCTACACCTTC; CDR3: CASSFNGGGTNGYTF
J: TRBJ1-5; size: -; D: -; V: TRBV11-2; DNA: TGTGCCAGCAGCAACAACCAGGGCCAGCCCCAGCATTTT; CDR3: CASSNNQGQPQHF
J: TRBJ2-5; size: -; D: TRBD2; V: TRBV19; DNA: TGTGCCAGTAGTATGGCTAGCGGAGAGACCCAGTACTTC; CDR3: CASSMASGETQYF
J: TRBJ1-2; size: -; D: -; V: TRBV5-6; DNA: TGTGCCAGCAGTTCGGCGGGAGGGGATGGCTACACCTTC; CDR3: CASSSAGGDGYTF
J: TRBJ2-7; size: -; D: TRBD1; V: TRBV5-4; DNA: TGTGCCAGCAGCACCTCAGGGGGCACCTACGAGCAGTACTTC; CDR3: CASSTSGGTYEQYF
J: TRBJ1-1; size: once; D: TRBD1; V: TRBV4-1; DNA: TGCGCCAGCAGCCAAGCTCCGCAAGGACAGGGGAAAATTATAATGAACACTGAAGCTTTCTTT; CDR3: CASSQAPQGQGKIIMNTEAFF
J: TRBJ2-3; size: -; D: TRBD2; V: TRBV5-4; DNA: TGTGCCAGCAGGCCTAGCGGGCAAGATACGCAGTATTTT; CDR3: CASRPSGQDTQYF
J: TRBJ1-2; size: -; D: TRBD1; V: TRBV2; DNA: TGTGCCAGCATACGGACCGGGACAGCTACTGGAGATGGCTACACCTTC; CDR3: CASIRTGTATGDGYTF
J: TRBJ1-5; size: once; D: -; V: TRBV12-3/TRBV12-4; DNA: TGTGCCAGCAGTTTTCGGGATCAGCCCCAGCATTTT; CDR3: CASSFRDQPQHF
J: TRBJ2-1; size: -; D: -; V: TRBV11-1; DNA: TGTGCCAGCAGCTTATCTGATAGCTCCTACAATGAGCAGTTCTTC; CDR3: CASSLSDSSYNEQFF
J: TRBJ1-2; size: -; D: TRBD1; V: TRBV2; DNA: TGTGCCAGGGGTGGACAGGGGGCTATGGAGGGCTACACCTTC; CDR3: CARGGQGAMEGYTF
J: TRBJ1-1; size: -; D: -; V: TRBV15; DNA: TGTGCCACCAGCAGCGCTGGAGGACAGTGGAACACTGAAGCTTTCTTT; CDR3: CATSSAGGQWNTEAFF
J: TRBJ1-2; size: -; D: -; V: TRBV7-9; DNA: TGTGCCAGCAGCCCGGGGGGCCCATCGGGCTACACCTTC; CDR3: CASSPGGPSGYTF
J: TRBJ2-7; size: -; D: TRBD2; V: TRBV7-9; DNA: TGTGCCAGCAGCACTCCGGGACTAGGGAGATACGAGCAGTACTTC; CDR3: CASSTPGLGRYEQYF
J: TRBJ2-3; size: once; D: TRBD1; V: TRBV2; DNA: TGTGCCAGCAGAGAGGACAGGGCCGATACGCAGTATTTT; CDR3: CASREDRADTQYF
J: TRBJ2-5; size: -; D: -; V: TRBV6-2/TRBV6-3; DNA: TGTGCCAGCAGTCGGGAGACCCAGTACTTC; CDR3: CASSRETQYF
J: TRBJ2-5; size: -; D: TRBD1; V: TRBV6-5; DNA: TGTGCCAGCACCAACAGGGGGCCGAGGGAGACCCAGTACTTC; CDR3: CASTNRGPRETQYF
J: TRBJ2-7; size: -; D: -; V: TRBV7-8; DNA: TGTGCCAGCAGCCCGCGGGCCAGCTACGAGCAGTACTTC; CDR3: CASSPRASYEQYF
J: TRBJ1-2; size: -; D: -; V: TRBV5-1; DNA: TGCGCCAGCAGCCCGGGACATCCTGAGAATGGCTACACCTTC; CDR3: CASSPGHPENGYTF
J: TRBJ1-4; size: -; D: -; V: TRBV12-5; DNA: TGTGCTAGTGGTTTGCCCCCTAGCTCTGAAAAACTGTTTTTT; CDR3: CASGLPPSSEKLFF
J: TRBJ2-1; size: -; D: TRBD2; V: TRBV11-3; DNA: TGTGCCAGCAGCCGATCGACTAGCGGGAGTACCCATGAGCAGTTCTTC; CDR3: CASSRSTSGSTHEQFF
J: TRBJ1-2; size: -; D: -; V: TRBV3-1/TRBV3-2; DNA: TGTGCCAGCAGCCAACACTCCGTCGGGAACAACTATGGCTACACCTTC; CDR3: CASSQHSVGNNYGYTF
J: TRBJ2-1; size: -; D: TRBD1; V: TRBV28; DNA: TGTGCCAGCAGACCAGGGGGCTTCTACAATGAGCAGTTCTTC; CDR3: CASRPGGFYNEQFF
J: TRBJ2-3; size: -; D: TRBD2; V: TRBV3-1/TRBV3-2; DNA: TGTGCCAGCAGTTTGGGGACTACCAGGTCGGTTGCAGATACGCAGTATTTT; CDR3: CASSLGTTRSVADTQYF
J: TRBJ1-1; size: -; D: -; V: TRBV7-9; DNA: TGTGCCAGCAGCTTAGAGGGGGTAGGAAGCACTGAAGCTTTCTTT; CDR3: CASSLEGVGSTEAFF
J: TRBJ1-6; size: once; D: TRBD1; V: TRBV28; DNA: TGTGCCAGCAGTTTGAGGGACAGGTCGTCGTTTGTTAATTCACCCCTCCACTTT; CDR3: CASSLRDRSSFVNSPLHF